This T cell receptor beta chain was obtained from a study of CD8 T cells in ankylosing spondylitis. Scientists made TCR beta libraries using quantitative 5'-RACE with molecular barcodes. Each CDR3 protein gets one entry after TCRdb re-called the 5' RACE reads with MiXCR. The sample contains 500,000 or so distinct CDR3 sequences, under 5.5% of which appear only once. Study results and caveats: Within ankylosing spondylitis blood, a TCR beta motif made up of eight or nine highly homologous variants appeared to be characteristic. Reports of some motif variants in reactive arthritis synovial fluid and blood predate this one.

The V gene lost 0 bases and the J gene lost 7 bases, with 10 bases spanning the gap. The CDR3 has 13 residues. Germline V lookup: CDR1 SGHRS, CDR2 YFSETQ. This clonotype was seen ten or more times. The antigen is unknown. The origin of this receptor is a male donor with ankylosing spondylitis. The chain couples TRBV5-1 to TRBJ1-2; no definite D call. The source material was blood, either unsorted or a sorted T cell fraction (not recorded which). CDR3 nucleotides: TGCGCCAGCAGCTTGGAAGTGGGGAGTGGCTACACCTTC. This codes for CASSLEVGSGYTF.